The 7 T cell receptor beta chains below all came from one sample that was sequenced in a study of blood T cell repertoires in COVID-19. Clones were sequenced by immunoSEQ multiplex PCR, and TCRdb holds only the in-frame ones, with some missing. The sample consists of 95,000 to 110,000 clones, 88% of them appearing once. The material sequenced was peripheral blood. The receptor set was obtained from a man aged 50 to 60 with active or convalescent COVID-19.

For the CDR3, the DNA is TGCAGCGTTGAAGGGGCTTCCGGGACAGGGGTGGACCAACAGTACTTC. Translated, it gives CSVEGASGTGVDQQYF. The V call is TRBV29-1, the J call TRBJ2-7; 10 bases are a match to TRBD1. The CDR3 covers 16 residues. Germline V gene data show CDR1 as SQVTM and CDR2 as ANQGSEA. Trimming took 1 base from V and 10 from J; bases not matched to a gene: 16.

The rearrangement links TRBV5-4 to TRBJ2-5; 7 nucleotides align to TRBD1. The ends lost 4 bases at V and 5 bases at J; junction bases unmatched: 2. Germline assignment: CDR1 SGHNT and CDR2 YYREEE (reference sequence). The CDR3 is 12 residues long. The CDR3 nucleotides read TGTGCCAGCAGCCACAGGGGTGAGACCCAGTACTTC. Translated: CASSHRGETQYF.

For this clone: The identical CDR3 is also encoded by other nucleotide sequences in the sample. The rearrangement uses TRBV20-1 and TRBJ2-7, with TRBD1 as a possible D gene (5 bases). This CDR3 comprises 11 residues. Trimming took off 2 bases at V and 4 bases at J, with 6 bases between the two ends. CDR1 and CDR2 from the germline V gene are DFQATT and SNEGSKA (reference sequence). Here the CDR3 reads CSARQGYEQYF. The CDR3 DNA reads TGCAGTGCTAGACAGGGTTACGAGCAGTACTTC.

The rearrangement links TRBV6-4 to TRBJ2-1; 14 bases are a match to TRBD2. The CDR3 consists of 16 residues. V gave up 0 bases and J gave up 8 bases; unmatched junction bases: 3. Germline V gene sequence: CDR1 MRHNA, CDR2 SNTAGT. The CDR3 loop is CASSDSGTSGSDEQFF. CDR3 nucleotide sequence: TGTGCCAGCAGTGACTCAGGGACTAGCGGGAGCGATGAGCAGTTCTTC.

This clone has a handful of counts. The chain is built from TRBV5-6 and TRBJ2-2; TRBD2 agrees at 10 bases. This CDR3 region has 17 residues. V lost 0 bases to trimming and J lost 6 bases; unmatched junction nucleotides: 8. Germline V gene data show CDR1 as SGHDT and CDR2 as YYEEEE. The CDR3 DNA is TGTGCCAGCAGCTTGGTTGGGGCTAGCGGGAGTTCCGGGGAGCTGTTTTTT. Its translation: CASSLVGASGSSGELFF.

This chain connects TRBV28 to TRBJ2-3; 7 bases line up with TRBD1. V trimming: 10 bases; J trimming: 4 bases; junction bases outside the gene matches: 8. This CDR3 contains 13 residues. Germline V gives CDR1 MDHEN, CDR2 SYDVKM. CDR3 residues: CATRQGLADTQYF. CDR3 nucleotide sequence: TGTGCCACCAGACAGGGTTTGGCAGATACGCAGTATTTT.

The CDR3 sequence: CASSPRTNAGNQPQHF. The CDR3 DNA follows: TGTGCCAGCAGTCCCAGGACAAATGCCGGCAATCAGCCCCAGCATTTT. The chain couples TRBV25-1 to TRBJ1-5, with D possibly being TRBD1 (5 bases). With 5 bases removed from V and 2 bases from J, the gap between germline ends came to 16 bases. The CDR3 covers 16 residues. Per the germline V gene, CDR1 is MGHDK and CDR2 is SYGVNS.